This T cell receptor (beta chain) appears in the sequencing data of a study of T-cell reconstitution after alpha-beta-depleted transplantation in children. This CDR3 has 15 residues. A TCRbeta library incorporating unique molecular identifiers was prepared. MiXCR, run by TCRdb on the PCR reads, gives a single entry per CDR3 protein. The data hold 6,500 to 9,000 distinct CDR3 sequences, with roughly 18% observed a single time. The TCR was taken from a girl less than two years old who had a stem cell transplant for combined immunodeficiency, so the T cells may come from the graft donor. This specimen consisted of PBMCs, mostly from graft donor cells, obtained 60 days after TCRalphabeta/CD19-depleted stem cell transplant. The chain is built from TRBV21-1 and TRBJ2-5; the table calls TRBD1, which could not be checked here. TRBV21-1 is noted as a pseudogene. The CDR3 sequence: CASRQGTGGGETQYF. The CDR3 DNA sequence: TGTGCCAGCAGACAAGGGACAGGGGGCGGAGAGACCCAGTACTTC.